The 5 T cell receptor beta chains below come from one sample, sequenced in a study of T cell repertoires in cytomegalovirus infection. Their antigen targets remain unknown. MiXCR, applied by TCRdb to the reads, yields one record per CDR3 protein. The sample gives roughly 800,000 distinct CDR3 sequences, 25% to 30% of which show up once; over 10% is in the top ten. The sequencing here drew on cultured CD8+ T cells from PBMCs, taken from culture after CMV antigen stimulation. The receptors stem from a human donor in good health (CMV status not recorded). Some clones in this sample may be carry-over from other donors' samples.

This clonotype was counted between two and nine times. V is TRBV6-6 and J is TRBJ2-6; D is uncertain. Trimming took 2 bases from V and 4 from J, leaving 12 bases between them. The CDR3 has 16 amino acids. Germline V gives CDR1 MNHNY, CDR2 SVGAGI (reference sequence). CDR3 in DNA: TGTGCCAGCAGTTACGTTTGGCTCTCAGGGGCCAACGTCCTGACTTTC. This sequence encodes CASSYVWLSGANVLTF.

The V gene is TRBV18, the J gene TRBJ2-7; D is tentatively TRBD1 or TRBD2 (5 bases each). Germline CDR1 KGHSH, CDR2 LQKENI. The CDR3 extends over 15 amino acids. The CDR3 sequence: CASSPRARETYERYV. The CDR3 DNA is TGTGCCAGCTCACCAAGGGCCAGGGAGACCTACGAGCGGTACGTC.

In this sample, this clonotype turned up a few times. V usage is TRBV6-1 and J usage is TRBJ2-1; perhaps TRBD2 as D (6 bases). The CDR3 totals 12 residues. Between the trimmed V and J ends, which lost 3 bases and 8 bases, there was a span of 8 bases. Germline V gives CDR1 MNHNS, CDR2 SASEGT. The CDR3 spells CASSDWGDEQFF. CDR3 in DNA: TGTGCCAGCAGTGACTGGGGGGATGAGCAGTTCTTC.

This clonotype showed up many times. V usage is TRBV7-2 and J usage is TRBJ1-2, with 8 bases lining up with TRBD1. The CDR3 is 15 amino acids. Germline values: CDR1 SGHTA, CDR2 FQGNSA. Losses at the gene ends were 6 bases for V and 0 bases for J; bases not matched to a gene: 6. CDR3 sequence reads: CASSSDRGSNYGYTF. CDR3 in DNA: TGTGCCAGCAGTTCCGACAGGGGATCTAACTATGGCTACACCTTC.

In its sample, this clonotype was seen a few times. The rearrangement uses TRBV28 and TRBJ1-4, with D maybe TRBD1 (5 bases). Trimming shortened V by 8 bases and J by 2 bases, and 15 bases separated the two germline ends. The germline CDR1 and CDR2 sequences are MDHEN and SYDVKM. CDR3 length: 15 residues. The CDR3 nucleotides are TGTGCCAGCGCGCAGGGAGCGCTTACTAATGAAAAACTGTTTTTT. It translates to CASAQGALTNEKLFF.